Listed here are 14 T cell receptor beta chains from one sample, sequenced in a study of cytomegalovirus exposure and HLA in healthy donors. It was with 60 Vbeta and 13 Jbeta primers that the PCR ran. TCRdb keeps only in-frame clones here, not all; method: immunoSEQ multiplex PCR. The sample shows 150,000 to 200,000 clones, roughly 78% of them seen only once. Specimen: PBMCs. These TCRs come from a girl aged 5 to 17 in good health and CMV-seropositive.

This clone was counted only a few times. The chain recombines TRBV7-2 with TRBJ2-5, with TRBD2 matching over 8 bases. The CDR3 spans 16 residues. Germline V gene sequence: CDR1 SGHTA, CDR2 FQGNSA. V lost 3 bases to trimming and J lost 5 bases; unmatched junction nucleotides: 11. The CDR3 nucleotides are TGTGCCAGCAGCTTTTCGGGGGGGAGTGGTAGGGAGACCCAGTACTTC. This encodes CASSFSGGSGRETQYF.

This clone was seen a single time. The chain uses TRBV6-1 and TRBJ2-3; 9 bases are a match to TRBD2. Losses at the gene ends were 2 bases for V and 4 bases for J; bases not matched to a gene: 7. The CDR3 is 16 residues long. Germline CDR1 MNHNS, CDR2 SASEGT. The CDR3 coding sequence is TGTGCCAGCAGTGAACAGCGGGGGGTCCACCCAGATACGCAGTATTTT. Translating gives CASSEQRGVHPDTQYF.

V gene TRBV9 combines with J gene TRBJ2-7; 9 bases map to TRBD1. In germline, CDR1 is SGDLS, CDR2 YYNGEE. This CDR3 has 14 residues. The V and J ends lost 3 bases and 4 bases, in that order; junction bases with no gene match: 5. CDR3 sequence: CASSAATGGYEQYF. The CDR3 coding sequence is TGTGCCAGCAGCGCTGCGACAGGGGGATACGAGCAGTACTTC.

In nucleotides, the CDR3 is TGTGCCATCAGTGAAGGGTTGTGGGAAGGGGTCACTGAAGCTTTCTTT. The encoded protein is CAISEGLWEGVTEAFF. The chain has TRBV10-3 and TRBJ1-1; TRBD1 might be the D (5 bases). The V and J ends lost 3 bases and 4 bases respectively, with 18 bases between them. The CDR3 runs to 16 residues. Germline values: CDR1 ENHRY, CDR2 SYGVKD.

This chain connects TRBV30 to TRBJ1-2; 11 bases are a match to TRBD1. CDR3 length equals 11 residues. CDR1 and CDR2 (germline): GTSNPN, SVGIG (reference sequence). The V segment lost 7 bases and the J segment 8 bases; nucleotides outside the gene matches: 3. CDR3 region: CAFGTGGGYTF. DNA of the CDR3: TGTGCCTTCGGGACAGGGGGAGGCTACACCTTC.

The chain joins TRBV4-1 to TRBJ2-5, with 7 nucleotides matching TRBD1. The CDR3 loop spans 13 amino acids. The trim removed 4 bases at V and 5 bases at J, leaving 4 bases unmatched. Germline values: CDR1 MGHRA, CDR2 YSYEKL. The CDR3 loop is CASSRQGLETQYF. The CDR3, as DNA: TGCGCCAGCAGCCGACAGGGTCTTGAGACCCAGTACTTC.

The gene calls are TRBV19 and TRBJ1-5; D might be TRBD1 (6 bases). Trimming took off 6 bases at V and 2 bases at J, with 14 bases between the two ends. The CDR3 contains 15 residues. Per the germline V gene, CDR1 is LNHDA and CDR2 is SQIVND (reference sequence). In DNA, the CDR3 is TGTGCCAGTAGCTCACAGGGAACGGGCAATCAGCCCCAGCATTTT. It translates to CASSSQGTGNQPQHF.

The chain has TRBV5-4 and TRBJ2-3; D ambiguous. The CDR3 sequence is 13 residues long. V shed 4 bases and J shed 0 bases, with 6 bases lying between them. The germline gives CDR1 SGHNT, CDR2 YYREEE (reference sequence). CDR3 sequence: CASSVQSTDTQYF. Here the CDR3 DNA reads TGTGCCAGCAGCGTACAGAGCACAGATACGCAGTATTTT.

This clone was counted ten times or more. CDR3 residues: CASSLGTGRYEQYF. The DNA for the CDR3 is TGTGCCAGCAGCTTGGGGACAGGGAGGTACGAGCAGTACTTC. The J gene is TRBJ2-7, the V gene TRBV5-5, with TRBD1 identical over 8 bases. This CDR3 comprises 14 residues. CDR1 is SGHKS and CDR2 is YYEKEE in the germline V gene (reference sequence). V dropped 0 bases and J dropped 4; count of bases not matched to a gene: 3.

V and J are TRBV5-1 and TRBJ1-2; D might be TRBD1 (6 bases). The CDR3 is made up of 15 amino acids. Trimming removed 0 bases from V and 4 bases from J, with 13 bases in between. Per germline, CDR1 SGHRS and CDR2 YFSETQ. The DNA for the CDR3 is TGCGCCAGCAGCTTGGCAGGGGATTTTAGCTATGGCTACACCTTC. Translation gives CASSLAGDFSYGYTF.

This sequence joins TRBV7-2 and TRBJ2-5, with 10 bases matching TRBD1. This CDR3 is 15 amino acids long. Germline assignment: CDR1 SGHTA and CDR2 FQGNSA. With V trimmed by 4 bases and J by 5 bases, 7 bases remained unmatched. DNA for the CDR3: TGTGCCAGCAGCTCCCTGGGACAGGGGTGGGAGACCCAGTACTTC. As protein: CASSSLGQGWETQYF.

This rearrangement joins TRBV4-3 to TRBJ2-3; D is undetermined. V dropped 0 bases and J dropped 4 bases, with 8 bases sitting between them. The CDR3 is 14 residues long. Germline V gives CDR1 LGHNA, CDR2 YSLEER. The DNA for the CDR3 is TGCGCCAGCAGCCAAGAAGCGTCCGCAGATACGCAGTATTTT. Its translation: CASSQEASADTQYF.

The genes are TRBV5-8 and TRBJ1-2, with D perhaps TRBD1 (5 bases). The V gene's germline CDR1 is SGHTS and CDR2 YDEGEE. Trimming pared 0 bases from V and 7 bases from J, leaving 10 bases between. The length of the CDR3 is 13 residues. The CDR3: CASSLDRTTGYTF. Written as DNA, the CDR3 is TGTGCCAGCAGCTTGGACAGGACGACTGGCTACACCTTC.

The chain carries TRBV5-4 and TRBJ1-6; D is unclear. Germline CDR1 is SGHNT and CDR2 is YYREEE (reference sequence). V was trimmed by 0 bases and J by 4 bases, leaving 5 bases between them. This CDR3 is 14 amino acids long. CDR3 in amino acids: CASSLAQYNSPLHF. The CDR3, as DNA: TGTGCCAGCAGCTTGGCTCAGTATAATTCACCCCTCCACTTT.